This is a list of T cell receptor beta chains from one sample in a study of OX40 agonist ivuxolimab in advanced cancers. Clones were sequenced by immunoSEQ multiplex PCR, and TCRdb holds only the in-frame ones, with some missing. The sample holds approximately 23,000 clones, about 86% seen once. Source: CD4+ or CD8+ T cells sorted from blood, taken in a trial of the OX40 agonist ivuxolimab. The receptor set was obtained from an adult with an advanced solid tumor such as melanoma, head and neck, liver or kidney cancer. The CDR3 runs from the conserved cysteine through the conserved F or W. A D gene is named only where the DNA matches it firmly. Clone size appears in some rows only: once, few, many, or a class for an expanded clone.

J: TRBJ2-1
D: TRBD2
length: 14
V: TRBV15
size: -
CDR3: CATKELAARDEQFF
DNA: TGTGCCACCAAGGAACTAGCGGCGAGGGATGAGCAGTTCTTC

J: TRBJ2-1
D: TRBD2
length: 16
V: TRBV27
size: -
CDR3: CASSVLAGGPGNEQFF
DNA: TGTGCCAGCAGCGTTCTAGCGGGAGGGCCGGGAAATGAGCAGTTCTTC

J: TRBJ2-2
D: TRBD1
length: 16
V: TRBV15
size: -
CDR3: CATRASGQENTGELFF
DNA: TGTGCCACCCGTGCTTCGGGACAGGAGAACACCGGGGAGCTGTTTTTT

J: TRBJ2-3
D: -
length: 13
V: TRBV7-2
size: -
CDR3: CASSLGDTDTQYF
DNA: TGTGCCAGCAGCTTGGGGGACACAGATACGCAGTATTTT

J: TRBJ1-2
D: -
length: 11
V: TRBV4-1
size: -
CDR3: CASSQGRGYTF
DNA: TGCGCCAGCAGCCAAGGTCGGGGCTACACCTTC

J: TRBJ1-2
D: -
length: 12
V: TRBV27
size: -
CDR3: CASSAHLGGYTF
DNA: TGTGCCAGCAGTGCCCATTTGGGGGGCTACACCTTC

J: TRBJ1-2
D: -
length: 12
V: TRBV7-2
size: once
CDR3: CASKGVNYGYTF
DNA: TGTGCCAGCAAGGGGGTGAACTATGGCTACACCTTC

J: TRBJ1-1
D: -
length: 13
V: TRBV9
size: few
CDR3: CASSTSGWTEAFF
DNA: TGTGCCAGCAGCACCTCAGGGTGGACTGAAGCTTTCTTT

J: TRBJ2-7
D: -
length: 14
V: TRBV15
size: -
CDR3: CATSFPGPSYEQYF
DNA: TGTGCCACCAGCTTCCCCGGGCCGTCCTACGAGCAGTACTTC

J: TRBJ1-4
D: -
length: 14
V: TRBV27
size: few
CDR3: CASSSRRVGEKLFF
DNA: TGTGCCAGCAGTTCTCGCCGGGTTGGGGAAAAACTGTTTTTT

J: TRBJ2-7
D: TRBD1
length: 17
V: TRBV7-9
size: -
CDR3: CASSTRLTGDNSYEQYF
DNA: TGTGCCAGCAGCACCCGCCTGACAGGGGACAACTCCTACGAGCAGTACTTC

J: TRBJ2-3
D: TRBD2
length: 16
V: TRBV12-5
size: -
CDR3: CASAPAWGGSTDTQYF
DNA: TGTGCTAGTGCCCCGGCCTGGGGGGGTAGCACAGATACGCAGTATTTT

J: TRBJ2-1
D: -
length: 12
V: TRBV27
size: once
CDR3: CASSFWGREQFF
DNA: TGTGCCAGCAGTTTTTGGGGGCGAGAGCAGTTCTTC

J: TRBJ2-7
D: TRBD2
length: 15
V: TRBV28
size: -
CDR3: CASTALAGGPYEQYF
DNA: TGTGCCAGCACGGCACTAGCGGGAGGACCCTACGAGCAGTACTTC

J: TRBJ2-5
D: TRBD2
length: 15
V: TRBV7-9
size: -
CDR3: CASNRLAGDRVDQYF
DNA: TGTGCCAGCAACCGACTAGCGGGAGACAGGGTTGACCAGTACTTC

J: TRBJ2-7
D: -
length: 13
V: TRBV5-4
size: -
CDR3: CASSLEVSYEQYF
DNA: TGTGCCAGCAGCTTGGAGGTCTCCTACGAGCAGTACTTC

J: TRBJ2-3
D: -
length: 13
V: TRBV7-6
size: -
CDR3: CASSLGSTDTQYF
DNA: TGTGCCAGCAGCTTAGGCAGCACAGATACGCAGTATTTT

J: TRBJ2-1
D: -
length: 15
V: TRBV2
size: -
CDR3: CASSRRSRLEGEQFF
DNA: TGTGCCAGCAGCCGAAGGAGTCGACTAGAAGGTGAGCAGTTCTTC

J: TRBJ1-6
D: TRBD1
length: 13
V: TRBV7-9
size: few
CDR3: CATPGQGVSPLHF
DNA: TGTGCCACCCCCGGACAGGGGGTTTCACCCCTCCACTTT

J: TRBJ1-1
D: TRBD1
length: 15
V: TRBV28
size: -
CDR3: CASSSPGQVGTEAFF
DNA: TGTGCCAGCAGTTCACCTGGACAGGTGGGCACTGAAGCTTTCTTT

J: TRBJ1-5
D: -
length: 14
V: TRBV25-1
size: -
CDR3: CASSESRERQPQHF
DNA: TGTGCCAGCAGTGAATCGAGGGAAAGGCAGCCCCAGCATTTT

J: TRBJ2-5
D: -
length: 15
V: TRBV4-1
size: -
CDR3: CASSQLGLGVETQYF
DNA: TGCGCCAGCAGCCAACTTGGTCTCGGGGTGGAGACCCAGTACTTC

J: TRBJ2-3
D: TRBD2
length: 15
V: TRBV7-6
size: -
CDR3: CASSSTSGYTDTQYF
DNA: TGTGCCAGCAGCTCGACTAGCGGATACACAGATACGCAGTATTTT

J: TRBJ1-1
D: -
length: 16
V: TRBV5-8
size: -
CDR3: CASSFRSTGLGTEAFF
DNA: TGTGCCAGCAGCTTTCGATCTACAGGGCTGGGCACTGAAGCTTTCTTT